This TCR beta chain was sequenced during a study of blood T cell repertoires in COVID-19. Study at large: PBMCs, B-cell-depleted T cells, or T cells provided the cDNA or gDNA that made up the material.

Original methodology: Cell counts per sample came from amplifying reference gene primers. Here immunoSEQ multiplex PCR was the method, and the copy in TCRdb shows in-frame clones only, minus some. V, J and clone size are taken as reported in that table, and D and trimming were inferred from the DNA itself. In the table there are about 63,000 clones, over 80% of which are singletons. In this sample, this clone turned up once. Trimming removed 2 bases at V and 0 bases at J, with 4 bases between. The CDR3 covers 13 residues. Germline-derived CDR1 and CDR2 are LNHDA and SQIVND (reference sequence). V usage is TRBV19 and J usage is TRBJ1-1; D gene uncertain. The clonotype was recovered from a man in his fifties or sixties with active COVID-19. The material sequenced was peripheral blood. The CDR3 reads CASSISLNTEAFF. In nucleotides, the CDR3 is TGTGCCAGTAGTATAAGCTTGAACACTGAAGCTTTCTTT.